This T cell receptor (beta chain) originates from a study of cytomegalovirus exposure and HLA in healthy donors. The study's findings and limits: For cytomegalovirus status, the classifier reportedly gave diagnoses with high specificity and sensitivity. The tendency of first-cohort TCR clusters to co-occur in the roughly 120 validation repertoires was identified by a subsequent analysis. The dataset shows that most TCR sequences were rare, while some public TCRs occurred in many donors.

The donors were members of the approximately 110-subject validation cohort (separate from the approximately 670-subject first cohort). V was cut by 0 bases and J by 2 bases, with 16 bases left in between. In germline, CDR1 is ENHRY, CDR2 SYGVKD. The CDR3 sequence is 17 residues long. Clones were sequenced by immunoSEQ multiplex PCR, and TCRdb holds only the in-frame ones, with some missing. The sample records roughly 65,000 clones, 90% to 95% being singletons. This clone showed up just once. Its matching antigen is unknown. This clonotype was sampled from a man between 18 and 29 years old in good health and CMV-seropositive. The chain is built from TRBV10-3 and TRBJ1-1; D not resolved. The sample was PBMCs. This CDR3 is CAISESRAKLPNTEAFF. The CDR3, as DNA: TGTGCCATCAGTGAGTCGAGGGCTAAGTTACCAAACACTGAAGCTTTCTTT.